Below are 23 T cell receptor beta chains sequenced from a single sample in a study of shared clonotypes between healthy human individuals. Assay used: immunoSEQ multiplex PCR; TCRdb lists only in-frame clones, some missing. Of about 2.4 million clones in the sample, approximately 93% are singletons; the top ten hold around 0.4%. The sequenced material came from naive CD4+ T cells from PBMCs. The subset: CD45RA+ positively selected. The origin of the receptors is a man between 18 and 29 years old in good health. Some clones in this sample may be carry-over from other donors' samples.

A single count supports this clone. The rearrangement uses TRBV5-8 and TRBJ2-5, with D hard to call. Germline CDR1 reads SGHTS; CDR2 reads YDEGEE. The CDR3 contains 13 residues. V shed 4 bases and J shed 0 bases, with 7 bases lying between them. The CDR3 sequence is CASSMGYQETQYF. In DNA, the CDR3 is TGTGCCAGCAGCATGGGGTACCAAGAGACCCAGTACTTC. The variable domain in full, completed from reference TRBV5-8 and TRBJ2-5, reads EAGVTQSPTHLIKTRGQQATLRCSPISGHTSVYWYQQALGLGLQFLLWYDEGEERNRGNFPPRFSGRQFPNYSSELNVNALELEDSALYLCASSMGYQETQYFGPGTRLLVL.

About this clone itself: Germline and junction disagree at one end, which may indicate a read error. CDR3 sequence: CASSYSQDTEAFF. The CDR3 DNA reads as TGTGCCAGCAGTTATTCCCAGGACACCGAAGCTTTCTTT. J is TRBJ1-1 and V is TRBV6-6; weak D call: TRBD1 (5 bases). The CDR3 is 13 amino acids. Germline loops: CDR1 MNHNY, CDR2 SVGAGI (reference sequence).

The rearrangement uses TRBV30 and TRBJ1-6; TRBD1 agrees at 7 bases. Per germline, CDR1 GTSNPN and CDR2 SVGIG (reference sequence). V shed 3 bases, J shed 8 bases, and the junction held 7 bases outside the gene matches. The CDR3 has 14 amino acids. CDR3 nucleotide sequence: TGTGCCTGGAGCGGGACAGCCTCGTATTCACCCCTCCACTTT. This translates into CAWSGTASYSPLHF.

The chain uses TRBV30 and TRBJ1-2, with 10 bases lining up with TRBD1. Germline V gene data show CDR1 as GTSNPN and CDR2 as SVGIG (reference sequence). J lost 8 bases, V lost 2 bases, and 14 bases had no gene match. The CDR3 consists of 16 residues. The CDR3 reads CAWSRLTGGAREGYTF. In DNA, the CDR3 is TGTGCCTGGAGTCGCTTGACAGGGGGCGCCCGGGAAGGCTACACCTTC.

V is TRBV2 and J is TRBJ1-2, with 8 positions matching TRBD1. Germline V CDR1 and CDR2: SNHLY, FYNNEI. V dropped 6 bases and J dropped 8; count of bases not matched to a gene: 11. This CDR3 spans 14 amino acids. This CDR3 reads CASRDESRTGGYTF. The CDR3, as DNA: TGTGCCAGCAGAGACGAGAGCAGGACAGGGGGCTACACCTTC.

The table lists this clone with a count of one. Other nucleotide sequences from this sample produce the same CDR3. The rearrangement joins TRBV19 to TRBJ1-1; D may be TRBD1 (5 bases). The germline CDR1 and CDR2 sequences are LNHDA and SQIVND (reference sequence). V was pared by 1 base and J by 4 bases, with 10 bases between. The CDR3 loop spans 14 amino acids. Written as DNA, the CDR3 is TGTGCCAGTAGTATAGGGGCGGGGGGCACTGAAGCTTTCTTT. Translating gives CASSIGAGGTEAFF.

The J gene is TRBJ2-1, the V gene TRBV2; 9 bases align to TRBD2. With 2 bases clipped from V and 7 bases from J, the junction kept 12 bases outside the gene matches. This CDR3 spans 17 amino acids. Germline V CDR1 and CDR2: SNHLY, FYNNEI. The CDR3 sequence: CASSESGGRASGNEQFF. The DNA of the CDR3 is TGTGCCAGCAGTGAATCGGGCGGGAGGGCCAGTGGTAATGAGCAGTTCTTC.

The V call is TRBV7-6, the J call TRBJ2-5, with D perhaps assigned TRBD1 or TRBD2 (5 bases each). The CDR3 has 14 residues. Trimming took off 3 bases at V and 2 bases at J, with 10 bases between the two ends. Per the germline V gene, CDR1 is SGHVS and CDR2 is FNYEAQ. The CDR3 DNA reads TGTGCCAGCAGCTTCGGGACGGCACAAGAGACCCAGTACTTC. It specifies CASSFGTAQETQYF.

The genes are TRBV28 and TRBJ1-6; D might be TRBD1 (6 bases). This CDR3 spans 15 amino acids. The germline V gene has CDR1 MDHEN and CDR2 SYDVKM. The germline V and J ends were trimmed by 6 bases and 0 bases, with 9 bases remaining between them. CDR3 DNA: TGTGCCAGCAGAAGGGGGAGCTCCTATAATTCACCCCTCCACTTT. Protein product: CASRRGSSYNSPLHF.

V usage is TRBV9 and J usage is TRBJ2-7; a weak D match, TRBD1 (5 bases). Trimming took off 7 bases at V and 0 bases at J, with 11 bases between the two ends. The CDR3 totals 13 residues. CDR1 is SGDLS and CDR2 is YYNGEE in the germline V gene. In nucleotides, the CDR3 is TGTGCCAGCGCAGGGCCTTACTCCTACGAGCAGTACTTC. Its protein is CASAGPYSYEQYF.

This clone has only a few counts. The chain uses TRBV6-5 and TRBJ1-4; D gene ambiguous. The CDR3 is 12 residues long. The germline gives CDR1 MNHEY, CDR2 SVGAGI. With 6 bases removed from V and 5 bases from J, the gap between germline ends came to 7 bases. DNA of the CDR3: TGTGCCAGCAGGCGGGGAAATGAAAAACTGTTTTTT. Translation gives CASRRGNEKLFF.

V and J are TRBV5-1 and TRBJ2-3; D not resolved. The CDR3 length is 12 residues. The V gene lost 5 bases and the J gene lost 6 bases, with 10 bases spanning the gap. Germline CDR1 and CDR2: SGHRS and YFSETQ. The CDR3 protein is CASSTIPDTQYF. The CDR3 DNA reads TGCGCCAGCAGTACCATCCCGGATACGCAGTATTTT.

This chain links TRBV28 with TRBJ1-2; D unclear. This CDR3 is built from 11 residues. Trimming removed 9 bases from V and 1 base from J, with 6 bases in between. CDR1 and CDR2 (germline): MDHEN, SYDVKM. Written as DNA, the CDR3 is TGTGCCAGGCAAGTTAACTATGGCTACACCTTC. It specifies CARQVNYGYTF.

The chain uses TRBV13 and TRBJ2-1; the match to TRBD2 covers 8 bases. Germline CDR1 PRHDT, CDR2 FYEKMQ (reference sequence). This CDR3 has 21 residues. V lost 4 bases, J lost 0 bases, and 20 bases stayed unmatched. CDR3 protein: CASSSLPHLAGLVGSYNEQFF. The CDR3 nucleotides are TGTGCCAGCAGCTCCCTGCCTCATCTAGCGGGTCTCGTCGGCTCCTACAATGAGCAGTTCTTC.

V and J are TRBV15 and TRBJ2-7; D is undetermined. Per germline, CDR1 LNHNV and CDR2 YYDKDF (reference sequence). This CDR3 has 15 residues. The ends were cut back, 7 bases at V and 1 base at J, with 17 bases in the middle. CDR3 in DNA: TGTGCCACCACTGAAACCAGCGTACCTTCCTACGAGCAGTACTTC. Amino acid sequence: CATTETSVPSYEQYF.

The chain uses TRBV28 and TRBJ2-5; 9 positions match TRBD2. Germline trimming cut 3 bases from V and 4 bases from J; bases unmatched to any gene: 9. The CDR3 has 16 residues. The germline V gene encodes CDR1 MDHEN and CDR2 SYDVKM. The CDR3: CASSFLAGIGGETQYF. The DNA for the CDR3 is TGTGCCAGCAGTTTCCTAGCGGGAATCGGGGGAGAGACCCAGTACTTC.

The V and J genes are TRBV10-3 and TRBJ2-3, with 7 bases fitting TRBD1. Germline V lookup: CDR1 ENHRY, CDR2 SYGVKD. The CDR3 totals 15 residues. V lost 2 bases to trimming and J lost 0 bases; unmatched junction nucleotides: 2. In DNA, the CDR3 is TGTGCCATCAGTGAGAACAGGGGAAGCACAGATACGCAGTATTTT. Its protein is CAISENRGSTDTQYF.

In the case of this clone: Different DNA sequences within this sample yield the same CDR3. This chain joins TRBV5-1 and TRBJ2-5; unclear D gene. Germline V gene sequence: CDR1 SGHRS, CDR2 YFSETQ. The V and J ends lost 2 bases and 1 base respectively, with 6 bases between them. The length of the CDR3 is 13 residues. This CDR3 reads CASSLGGQETQYF. As DNA, the CDR3 is TGCGCCAGCAGCTTAGGCGGCCAAGAGACCCAGTACTTC.

The chain joins TRBV6-1 to TRBJ1-1, with a possible D match to TRBD1 (5 bases). CDR1 and CDR2 (germline): MNHNS, SASEGT. The CDR3 has 13 residues. V lost 6 bases to trimming and J lost 3 bases, with 11 bases between them. The CDR3 protein is CASRTVGDTEAFF. As DNA, the CDR3 is TGTGCCAGCAGAACAGTGGGGGACACTGAAGCTTTCTTT.

This clone has just one count. Other DNA sequences of this sample code for an identical CDR3. The rearrangement joins TRBV9 to TRBJ2-6; unclear D gene. The V gene's germline CDR1 is SGDLS and CDR2 YYNGEE. The V and J ends lost 0 bases and 0 bases respectively, with 7 bases between them. The CDR3 is made up of 16 amino acids. The CDR3 loop is CASSVGGSSGANVLTF. CDR3 nucleotide sequence: TGTGCCAGCAGCGTAGGGGGAAGCTCTGGGGCCAACGTCCTGACTTTC.

This clone was seen a single time. The chain couples TRBV11-2 to TRBJ2-3; D is unclear. This CDR3 is 15 amino acids long. Germline lookup yields CDR1 SGHAT and CDR2 FQNNGV. The V end was cut by 5 bases, the J end by 0 bases, with 12 bases between. The CDR3 sequence is CASSLPVSSTDTQYF. The CDR3 DNA is TGTGCCAGCAGCCTTCCGGTTTCGAGCACAGATACGCAGTATTTT.

The chain's CDR3 is CASSIMGEQYF. CDR3 nucleotides: TGTGCCAGCAGCATCATGGGGGAGCAGTACTTC. This chain links TRBV7-2 with TRBJ2-7; D unclear. The V end was cut by 5 bases, the J end by 7 bases, with 9 bases between. This CDR3 is 11 amino acids long. Germline CDR1 reads SGHTA; CDR2 reads FQGNSA. The complete variable domain, with remaining parts taken from reference TRBV7-2 and TRBJ2-7, reads GAGVSQSPSNKVTEKGKDVELRCDPISGHTALYWYRQSLGQGLEFLIYFQGNSAPDKSGLPSDRFSAERTGGSVSTLTIQRTQQEDSAVYLCASSIMGEQYFGPGTRLTVT.

The rearrangement links TRBV30 to TRBJ2-5, with 8 bases aligning to TRBD2. Trimming cost V 0 bases and J 5 bases; bases outside gene matches: 8. Germline CDR1 GTSNPN, CDR2 SVGIG (reference sequence). The CDR3 extends over 15 amino acids. In DNA form, the CDR3 reads TGTGCCTGGAGTGTAGGGCTAGCGGGTATCGAGACCCAGTACTTC. It is translated as CAWSVGLAGIETQYF.